A single sample gave rise to the 9 T cell receptor beta chains below, sequenced in a study of healthy donors' naive CD4 and CD8 T cells. Each TCR library used around 540 ng of total RNA and a linear amplification protocol. Each CDR3 protein is one row after TCRdb ran MiXCR on the reads. The table has approximately 180,000 distinct CDR3 sequences, about 74% seen once. Sequencing was carried out using naive CD4+ and CD8+ T cells sorted from blood, pooled from several donors. These receptors were collected from a pool of human donors in good health; the sample pools cells from several healthy donors.

V usage is TRBV29-1 and J usage is TRBJ1-1; D is possibly TRBD1 (6 bases). Trimming shortened V by 7 bases and J by 0 bases, and 12 bases separated the two germline ends. In germline, CDR1 is SQVTM, CDR2 ANQGSEA. CDR3 length: 13 residues. The CDR3 loop reads CSARQVVNTEAFF. The CDR3 DNA reads as TGCAGCGCTAGACAGGTGGTGAACACTGAAGCTTTCTTT.

V is TRBV19 and J is TRBJ1-5, with D possibly being TRBD1 (5 bases). The ends were cut back, 4 bases at V and 1 base at J, with 14 bases in the middle. CDR3 size: 16 residues. The V gene's germline CDR1 is LNHDA and CDR2 SQIVND (reference sequence). CDR3 protein: CASSRPMKGSNQPQHF. In nucleotides, the CDR3 is TGTGCCAGTAGTAGACCGATGAAGGGGAGCAATCAGCCCCAGCATTTT.

The J gene is TRBJ2-7, the V gene TRBV7-2, with 13 bases lining up with TRBD2. The CDR3 is made up of 17 amino acids. Germline CDR1 SGHTA, CDR2 FQGNSA. J gave up 2 bases and V 7 bases, and 11 bases lay outside the gene matches. The CDR3 region is CASNPGLAGVAPYEQYF. The CDR3 nucleotides are TGTGCCAGCAACCCCGGACTAGCGGGAGTAGCCCCCTACGAGCAGTACTTC.

V and J are TRBV7-8 and TRBJ2-2; D is unresolved. Trimming removed 5 bases from V and 2 bases from J, with 15 bases in between. The CDR3 consists of 16 residues. Germline V gives CDR1 SGHVS, CDR2 FQNEAQ. The DNA of the CDR3 is TGTGCCAGCAGCCGGCACGCTATTGATAACACCGGGGAGCTGTTTTTT. Amino acid sequence: CASSRHAIDNTGELFF. Full variable domain (missing parts from reference TRBV7-8 and TRBJ2-2): GAGVSQSPRYKVAKRGQDVALRCDPISGHVSLFWYQQALGQGPEFLTYFQNEAQLDKSGLPSDRFFAERPEGSVSTLKIQRTQQEDSAVYLCASSRHAIDNTGELFFGEGSRLTVL.

As for this clonotype: Because the CDR3 is missing its conserved closing phenylalanine or tryptophan, this is likely a read error. The J gene is TRBJ1-1, the V gene TRBV6-5; the D is unclear. The V end was cut by 5 bases, the J end by 4 bases, with 8 bases between. The CDR3 spans 12 residues. Germline V gene data show CDR1 as MNHEY and CDR2 as SVGAGI. The CDR3 loop reads CASSTRATEAFL. In DNA, the CDR3 is TGTGCCAGCAGTACCCGGGCCACTGAAGCTTTCCTT.

This clonotype was detected a few times. This chain joins TRBV12-3 or TRBV12-4 and TRBJ1-1; D not certain. This CDR3 contains 14 residues. The CDR3 here is CASGPRERDTEAFF. The CDR3 bases are TGTGCTAGTGGGCCTCGGGAGAGGGACACTGAAGCTTTCTTT.

The chain joins TRBV6-2 or TRBV6-3 to TRBJ2-7, with 8 bases lining up with TRBD1. This CDR3 contains 16 residues. The J segment lost 3 bases and the V segment lost 4 bases, leaving 11 bases of the junction unmatched. Looked up from germline, CDR1 is MNHEY and CDR2 is SVGEGT. CDR3 sequence (DNA): TGTGCCAGCAGTTCCTATCCGGGACAGGCTATCTACGAGCAGTACTTC. It yields the protein CASSSYPGQAIYEQYF.

The chain is built from TRBV12-5 and TRBJ1-2; perhaps TRBD1 as D (5 bases). Germline values: CDR1 LGHNT, CDR2 FRNRAP. CDR3 size: 18 residues. With 0 bases removed from V and 7 bases from J, the gap between germline ends came to 24 bases. The chain's CDR3 is CASGLVSGLNIGKSGYTF. CDR3 nucleotides: TGTGCTAGTGGTTTGGTATCGGGGCTGAACATCGGGAAGAGTGGCTACACCTTC.

The chain is built from TRBV20-1 and TRBJ2-1; 10 bases match TRBD1. CDR3 size: 17 residues. Germline V gene lookup returns CDR1 DFQATT and CDR2 SNEGSKA (reference sequence). With V trimmed by 5 bases and J by 0 bases, 10 bases remained unmatched. DNA of the CDR3: TGCAGTGCTGAACCCGGGACAGGGGAAAGCTCCTACAATGAGCAGTTCTTC. Translation gives CSAEPGTGESSYNEQFF.